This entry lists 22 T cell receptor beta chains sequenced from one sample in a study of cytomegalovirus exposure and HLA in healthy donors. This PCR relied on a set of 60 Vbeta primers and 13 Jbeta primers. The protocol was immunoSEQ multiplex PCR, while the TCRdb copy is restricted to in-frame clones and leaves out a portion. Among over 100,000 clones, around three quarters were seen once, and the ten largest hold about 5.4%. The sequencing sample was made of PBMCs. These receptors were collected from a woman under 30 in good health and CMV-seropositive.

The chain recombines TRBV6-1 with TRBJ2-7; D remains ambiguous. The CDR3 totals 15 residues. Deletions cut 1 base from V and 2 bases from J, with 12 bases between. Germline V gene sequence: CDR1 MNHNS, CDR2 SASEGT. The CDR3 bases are TGTGCCAGCAGTGAAGTCCGAGGATCAGCCTACGAGCAGTACTTC. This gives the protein CASSEVRGSAYEQYF.

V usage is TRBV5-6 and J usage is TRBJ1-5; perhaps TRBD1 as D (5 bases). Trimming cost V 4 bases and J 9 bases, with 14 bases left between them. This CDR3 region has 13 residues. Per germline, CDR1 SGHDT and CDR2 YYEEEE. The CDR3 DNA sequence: TGTGCCAGCAGCCCGACAGTGTCAGGGCCCCAGCATTTT. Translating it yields CASSPTVSGPQHF.

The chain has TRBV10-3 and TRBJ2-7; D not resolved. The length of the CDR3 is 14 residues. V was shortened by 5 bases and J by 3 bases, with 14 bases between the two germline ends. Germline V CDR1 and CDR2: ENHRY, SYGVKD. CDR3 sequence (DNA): TGTGCCATCAGTAGTACAGACAAAGGCTACGAGCAGTACTTC. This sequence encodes CAISSTDKGYEQYF.

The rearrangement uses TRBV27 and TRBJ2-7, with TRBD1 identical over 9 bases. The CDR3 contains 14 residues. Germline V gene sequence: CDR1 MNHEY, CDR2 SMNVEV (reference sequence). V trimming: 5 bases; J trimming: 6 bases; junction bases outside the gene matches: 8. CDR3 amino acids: CASSHRDRAAEQYF. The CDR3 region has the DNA TGTGCCAGCAGTCACCGGGACAGGGCGGCCGAGCAGTACTTC.

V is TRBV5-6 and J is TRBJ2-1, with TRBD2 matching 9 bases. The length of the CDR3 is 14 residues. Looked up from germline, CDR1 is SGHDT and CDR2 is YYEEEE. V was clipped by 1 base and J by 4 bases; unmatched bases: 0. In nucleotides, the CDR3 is TGTGCCAGCAGCTTGAGCGGGAGGTACAATGAGCAGTTCTTC. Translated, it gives CASSLSGRYNEQFF.

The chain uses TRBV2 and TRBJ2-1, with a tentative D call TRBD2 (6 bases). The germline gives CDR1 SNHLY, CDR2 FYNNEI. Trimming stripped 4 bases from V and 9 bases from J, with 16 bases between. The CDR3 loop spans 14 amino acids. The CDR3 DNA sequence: TGTGCCAGCAGTGGGGCGGAGGGATTAGGTGAGCAGTTCTTC. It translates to CASSGAEGLGEQFF.

The CDR3 here is CASSQPGQGSNEQFF. The CDR3 DNA sequence: TGTGCCAGCAGCCAACCGGGACAGGGCTCCAATGAGCAGTTCTTC. The V and J genes are TRBV11-1 and TRBJ2-1, with 9 bases lining up with TRBD1. Trimming cost V 5 bases and J 6 bases; bases outside gene matches: 8. Germline loops: CDR1 SGHAT, CDR2 FQDESV (reference sequence). This CDR3 region has 15 residues.

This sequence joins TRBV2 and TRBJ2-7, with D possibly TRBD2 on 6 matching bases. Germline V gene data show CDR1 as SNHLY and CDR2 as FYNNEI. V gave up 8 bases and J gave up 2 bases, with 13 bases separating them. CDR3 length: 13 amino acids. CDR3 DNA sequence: TGTGCCAGCTCGGCGGGATGGGCCTACGAGCAGTACTTC. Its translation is CASSAGWAYEQYF.

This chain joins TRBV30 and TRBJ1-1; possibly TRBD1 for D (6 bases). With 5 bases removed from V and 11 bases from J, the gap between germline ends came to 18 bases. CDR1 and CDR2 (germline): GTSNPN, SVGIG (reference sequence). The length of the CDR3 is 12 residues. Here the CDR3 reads CAWSTPFDRAFF. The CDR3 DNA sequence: TGTGCCTGGTCCACTCCTTTCGACAGGGCTTTCTTT.

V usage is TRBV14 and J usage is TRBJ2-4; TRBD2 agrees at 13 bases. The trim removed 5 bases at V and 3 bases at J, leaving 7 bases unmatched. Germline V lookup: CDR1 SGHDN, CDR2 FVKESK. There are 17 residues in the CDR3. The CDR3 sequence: CASSTRTSGSSKNIQYF. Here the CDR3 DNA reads TGTGCCAGCAGCACTCGGACTAGCGGGAGCAGCAAAAACATTCAGTACTTC. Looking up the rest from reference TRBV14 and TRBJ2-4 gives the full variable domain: EAGVTQFPSHSVIEKGQTVTLRCDPISGHDNLYWYRRVMGKEIKFLLHFVKESKQDESGMPNNRFLAERTGGTYSTLKVQPAELEDSGVYFCASSTRTSGSSKNIQYFGAGTRLSVL.

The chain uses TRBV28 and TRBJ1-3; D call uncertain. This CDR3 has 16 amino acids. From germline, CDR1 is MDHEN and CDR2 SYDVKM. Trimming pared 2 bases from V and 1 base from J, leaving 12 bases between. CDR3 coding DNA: TGTGCCAGCAGTTTACCCGCTTGGGCGTCTGGAAACACCATATATTTT. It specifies CASSLPAWASGNTIYF.

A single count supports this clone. CDR3 bases: TGTGCCAGCAGCCGCGGGACTAGCGCGTACCAAGAGACCCAGTACTTC. Amino acid sequence: CASSRGTSAYQETQYF. The V and J genes are TRBV6-6 and TRBJ2-5, with 10 bases lining up with TRBD2. The CDR3 totals 16 residues. The germline V gene encodes CDR1 MNHNY and CDR2 SVGAGI (reference sequence). Germline trimming cut 6 bases from V and 0 bases from J; bases unmatched to any gene: 7.

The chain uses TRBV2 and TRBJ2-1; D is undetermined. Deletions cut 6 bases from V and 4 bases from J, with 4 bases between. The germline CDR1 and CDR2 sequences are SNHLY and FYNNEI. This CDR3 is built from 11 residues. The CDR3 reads CASRAYNEQFF. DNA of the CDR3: TGTGCCAGCAGAGCGTACAATGAGCAGTTCTTC.

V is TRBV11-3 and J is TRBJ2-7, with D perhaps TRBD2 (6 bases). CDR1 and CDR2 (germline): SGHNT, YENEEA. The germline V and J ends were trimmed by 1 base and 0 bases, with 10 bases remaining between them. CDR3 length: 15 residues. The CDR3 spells CASSLAGTGSYEQYF. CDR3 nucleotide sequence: TGTGCCAGCAGCTTAGCCGGGACTGGCTCCTACGAGCAGTACTTC.

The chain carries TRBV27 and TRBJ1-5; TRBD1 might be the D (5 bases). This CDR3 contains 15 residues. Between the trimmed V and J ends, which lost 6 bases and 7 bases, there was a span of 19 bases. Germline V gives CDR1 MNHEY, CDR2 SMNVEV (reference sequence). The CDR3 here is CASSPGGAKGQPQHF. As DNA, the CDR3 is TGTGCCAGCAGCCCCGGGGGAGCCAAGGGGCAGCCCCAGCATTTT.

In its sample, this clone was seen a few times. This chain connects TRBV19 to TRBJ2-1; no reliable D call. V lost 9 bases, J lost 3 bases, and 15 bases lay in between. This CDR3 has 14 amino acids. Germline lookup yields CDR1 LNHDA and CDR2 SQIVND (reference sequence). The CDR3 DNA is TGTGCCAGCCGGCTAGAGTCGGGCTACAATGAGCAGTTCTTC. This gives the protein CASRLESGYNEQFF.

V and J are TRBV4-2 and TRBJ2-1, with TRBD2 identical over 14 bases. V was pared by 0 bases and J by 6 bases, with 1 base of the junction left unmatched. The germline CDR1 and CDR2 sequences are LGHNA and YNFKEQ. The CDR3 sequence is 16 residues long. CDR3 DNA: TGTGCCAGCAGCCAAGAAGGGACTAGCGGGAGCAATGAGCAGTTCTTC. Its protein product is CASSQEGTSGSNEQFF.

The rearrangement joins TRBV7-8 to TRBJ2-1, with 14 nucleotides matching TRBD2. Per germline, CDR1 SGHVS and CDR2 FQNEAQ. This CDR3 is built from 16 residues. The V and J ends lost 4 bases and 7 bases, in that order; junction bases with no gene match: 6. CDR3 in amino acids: CASSSGTSGSWNEQFF. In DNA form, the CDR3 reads TGTGCCAGCAGCTCGGGGACTAGCGGGAGTTGGAATGAGCAGTTCTTC.

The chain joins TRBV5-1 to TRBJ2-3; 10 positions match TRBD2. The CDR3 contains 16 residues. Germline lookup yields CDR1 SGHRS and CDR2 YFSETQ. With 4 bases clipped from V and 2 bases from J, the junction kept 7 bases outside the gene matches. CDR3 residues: CASSAGLAEYTDTQYF. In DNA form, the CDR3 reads TGCGCCAGCAGCGCCGGACTAGCGGAGTACACAGATACGCAGTATTTT.

The CDR3 DNA follows: TGTGCCAGCAGTTCGTTCCCCGCGGGGGAGACCCAGTACTTC. It translates to CASSSFPAGETQYF. V is TRBV27 and J is TRBJ2-5; D is possibly TRBD2 (6 bases). V was cut by 4 bases and J by 5 bases, with 14 bases left in between. Germline V gene lookup returns CDR1 MNHEY and CDR2 SMNVEV (reference sequence). The length of the CDR3 is 14 residues.

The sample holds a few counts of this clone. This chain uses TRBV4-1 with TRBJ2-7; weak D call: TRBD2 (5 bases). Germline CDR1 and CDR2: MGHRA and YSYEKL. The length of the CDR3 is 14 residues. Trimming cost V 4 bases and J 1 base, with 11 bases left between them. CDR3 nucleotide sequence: TGCGCCAGCAGCCCCCGGGAAGGGTCCTACGAGCAGTACTTC. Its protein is CASSPREGSYEQYF.

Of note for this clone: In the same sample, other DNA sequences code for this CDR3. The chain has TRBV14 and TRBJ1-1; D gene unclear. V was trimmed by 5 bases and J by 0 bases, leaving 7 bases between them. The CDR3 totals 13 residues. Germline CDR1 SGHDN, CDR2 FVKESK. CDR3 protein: CASSRQVNTEAFF. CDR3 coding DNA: TGTGCCAGCAGCAGACAAGTGAACACTGAAGCTTTCTTT.